This TCR beta chain originates from a study of T cells in localized non-small cell lung cancer. With 2 bases removed from V and 4 bases from J, the gap between germline ends came to 14 bases. The CDR3 is made up of 15 amino acids. Germline CDR1 is SGHDN and CDR2 is FVKESK. Data came from immunoSEQ multiplex PCR; TCRdb stores just in-frame clones and leaves some out. The data contain over 1,500 clones, 30% to 40% of them singletons. This specimen was lung tumor tissue, taken before any cancer treatment. The TCR was taken from a male donor at least 60 years old with stage III squamous cell lung carcinoma. The V call is TRBV14, the J call TRBJ1-1; perhaps TRBD1 as D (5 bases). The CDR3 region has the DNA TGTGCCAGCAGCCAATCGAGGGCAGGGACCACTGAAGCTTTCTTT. It translates to CASSQSRAGTTEAFF.